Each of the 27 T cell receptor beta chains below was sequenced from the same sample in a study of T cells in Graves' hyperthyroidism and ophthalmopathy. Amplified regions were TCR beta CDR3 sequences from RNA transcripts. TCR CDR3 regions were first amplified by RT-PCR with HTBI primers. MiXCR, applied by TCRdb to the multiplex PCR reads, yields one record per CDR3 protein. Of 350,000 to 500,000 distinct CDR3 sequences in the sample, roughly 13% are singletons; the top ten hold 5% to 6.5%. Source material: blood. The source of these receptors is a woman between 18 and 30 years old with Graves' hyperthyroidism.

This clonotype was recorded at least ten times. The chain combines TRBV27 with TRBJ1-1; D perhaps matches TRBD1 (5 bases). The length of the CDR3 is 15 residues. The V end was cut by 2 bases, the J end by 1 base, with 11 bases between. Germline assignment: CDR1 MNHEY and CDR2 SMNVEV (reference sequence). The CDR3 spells CASSLLTAGNTEAFF. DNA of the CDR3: TGTGCCAGCAGTTTACTGACAGCGGGGAACACTGAAGCTTTCTTT.

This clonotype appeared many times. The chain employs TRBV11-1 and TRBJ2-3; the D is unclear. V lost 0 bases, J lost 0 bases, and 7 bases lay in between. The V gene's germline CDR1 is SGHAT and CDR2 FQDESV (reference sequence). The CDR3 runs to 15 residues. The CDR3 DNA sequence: TGTGCCAGCAGCTTAGCCCGAAGGAGCACAGATACGCAGTATTTT. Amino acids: CASSLARRSTDTQYF.

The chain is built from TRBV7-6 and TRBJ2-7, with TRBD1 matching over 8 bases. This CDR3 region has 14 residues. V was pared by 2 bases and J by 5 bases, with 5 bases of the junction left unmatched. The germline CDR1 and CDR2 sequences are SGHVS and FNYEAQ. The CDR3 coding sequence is TGTGCCAGCAGCTTATTGAGCAGGGGGCACGAGCAGTACTTC. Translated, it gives CASSLLSRGHEQYF.

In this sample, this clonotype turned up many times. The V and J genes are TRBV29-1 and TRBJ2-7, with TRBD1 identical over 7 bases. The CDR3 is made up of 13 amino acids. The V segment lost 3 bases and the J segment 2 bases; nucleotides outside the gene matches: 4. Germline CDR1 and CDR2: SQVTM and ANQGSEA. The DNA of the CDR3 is TGCAGCGTTGATCAGGGGGACGCCTACGAGCAGTACTTC. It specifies CSVDQGDAYEQYF.

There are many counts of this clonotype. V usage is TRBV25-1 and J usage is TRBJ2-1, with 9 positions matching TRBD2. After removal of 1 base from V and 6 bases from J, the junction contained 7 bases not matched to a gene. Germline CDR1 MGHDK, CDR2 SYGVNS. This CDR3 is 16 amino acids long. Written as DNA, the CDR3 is TGTGCCAGCAGTGAATTCCCTAGCGGGATCAGCAATGAGCAGTTCTTC. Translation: CASSEFPSGISNEQFF.

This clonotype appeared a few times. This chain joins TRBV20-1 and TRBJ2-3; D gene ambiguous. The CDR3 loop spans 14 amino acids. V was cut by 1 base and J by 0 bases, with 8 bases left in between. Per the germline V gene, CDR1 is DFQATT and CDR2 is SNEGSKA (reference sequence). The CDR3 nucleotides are TGCAGTGCTAGAGGGGCCGGGAGCACAGATACGCAGTATTTT. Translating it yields CSARGAGSTDTQYF.

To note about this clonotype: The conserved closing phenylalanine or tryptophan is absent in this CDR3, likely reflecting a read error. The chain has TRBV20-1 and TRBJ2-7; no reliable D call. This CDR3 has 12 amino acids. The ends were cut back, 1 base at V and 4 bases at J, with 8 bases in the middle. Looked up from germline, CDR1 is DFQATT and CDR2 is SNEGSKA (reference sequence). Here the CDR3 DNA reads TGCAGTGCTAGAGCCTCGGCGTACGAGCAGTACCTC. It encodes CSARASAYEQYL.

The CDR3 coding sequence is TGTGCCAGCAGCTTGACGCGCCTCGGACTAGCGGGAGGGCCATGGCGTGGCACAGATACGCAGTATTTT. Amino acid sequence: CASSLTRLGLAGGPWRGTDTQYF. The chain is built from TRBV7-6 and TRBJ2-3, with 15 bases fitting TRBD2. CDR1 SGHVS and CDR2 FNYEAQ come from the germline V gene. The V segment lost 3 bases and the J segment 1 base; nucleotides outside the gene matches: 20. The CDR3 spans 23 residues.

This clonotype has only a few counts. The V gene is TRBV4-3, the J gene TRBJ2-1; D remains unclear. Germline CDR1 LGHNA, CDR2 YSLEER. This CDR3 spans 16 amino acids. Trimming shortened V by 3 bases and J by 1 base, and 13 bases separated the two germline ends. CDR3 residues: CASSQVYGQSYNEQFF. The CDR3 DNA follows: TGCGCCAGCAGCCAGGTTTATGGGCAATCCTACAATGAGCAGTTCTTC.

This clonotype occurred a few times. The CDR3 DNA follows: TGTGCCAGCAGCCAAGGACTAGCGGGAGGATTAGGAAATTTGTATTTT. Translated, it gives CASSQGLAGGLGNLYF. The chain is built from TRBV3-1 and TRBJ2-3, with 13 bases fitting TRBD2. There are 16 residues in the CDR3. Looked up from germline, CDR1 is LGHDT and CDR2 is YNNKEL (reference sequence). Germline trimming cut 1 base from V and 14 bases from J; bases unmatched to any gene: 12.

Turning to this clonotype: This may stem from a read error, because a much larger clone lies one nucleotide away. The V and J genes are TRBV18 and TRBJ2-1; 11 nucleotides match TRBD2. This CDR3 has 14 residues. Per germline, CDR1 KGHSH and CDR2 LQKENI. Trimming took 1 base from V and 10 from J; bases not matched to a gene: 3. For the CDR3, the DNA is TGTGCCAGCTCACCACTACTAGCGGGAGACGAGCAGTTCTTC. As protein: CASSPLLAGDEQFF.

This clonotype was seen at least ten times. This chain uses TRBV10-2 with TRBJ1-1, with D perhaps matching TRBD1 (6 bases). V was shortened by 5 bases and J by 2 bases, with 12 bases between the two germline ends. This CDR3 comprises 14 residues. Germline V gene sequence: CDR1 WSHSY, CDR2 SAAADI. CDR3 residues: CASSTQGSNTEAFF. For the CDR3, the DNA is TGCGCCAGCAGTACTCAGGGGAGCAACACTGAAGCTTTCTTT.

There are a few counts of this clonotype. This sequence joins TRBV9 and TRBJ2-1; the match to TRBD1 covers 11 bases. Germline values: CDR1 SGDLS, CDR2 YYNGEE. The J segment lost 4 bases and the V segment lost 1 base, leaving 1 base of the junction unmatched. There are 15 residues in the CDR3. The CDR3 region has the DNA TGTGCCAGCAGCGTAAGGGACAGGGGGTACAATGAGCAGTTCTTC. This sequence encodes CASSVRDRGYNEQFF. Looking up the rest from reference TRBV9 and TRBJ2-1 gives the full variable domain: DSGVTQTPKHLITATGQRVTLRCSPRSGDLSVYWYQQSLDQGLQFLIQYYNGEERAKGNILERFSAQQFPDLHSELNLSSLELGDSALYFCASSVRDRGYNEQFFGPGTRLTVL.

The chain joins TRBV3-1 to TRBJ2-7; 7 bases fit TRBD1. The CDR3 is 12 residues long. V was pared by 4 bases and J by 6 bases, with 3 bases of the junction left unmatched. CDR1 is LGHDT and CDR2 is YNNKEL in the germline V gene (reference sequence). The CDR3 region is CASSRGGLEQYF. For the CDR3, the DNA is TGTGCCAGCAGCCGAGGGGGCCTCGAGCAGTACTTC.

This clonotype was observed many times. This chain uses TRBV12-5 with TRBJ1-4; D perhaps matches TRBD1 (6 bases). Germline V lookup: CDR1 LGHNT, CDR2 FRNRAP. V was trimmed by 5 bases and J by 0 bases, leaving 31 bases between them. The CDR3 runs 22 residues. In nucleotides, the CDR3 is TGTGCTAGTGGTGCTATCAAACGGACAGTGCCCTCTATTTCTGCAACTAATGAAAAACTGTTTTTT. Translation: CASGAIKRTVPSISATNEKLFF.

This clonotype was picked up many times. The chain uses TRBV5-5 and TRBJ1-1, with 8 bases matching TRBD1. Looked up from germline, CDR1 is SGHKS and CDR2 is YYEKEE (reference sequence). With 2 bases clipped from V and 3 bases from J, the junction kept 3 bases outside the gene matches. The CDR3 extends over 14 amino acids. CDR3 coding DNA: TGTGCCAGCAGCTTAAACAGGGGGTACACTGAAGCTTTCTTT. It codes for CASSLNRGYTEAFF.

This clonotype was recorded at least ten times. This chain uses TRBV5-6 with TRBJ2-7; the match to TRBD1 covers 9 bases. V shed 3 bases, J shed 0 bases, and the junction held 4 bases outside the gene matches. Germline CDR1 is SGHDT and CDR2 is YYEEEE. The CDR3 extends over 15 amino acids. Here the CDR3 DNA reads TGTGCCAGCAGCTCGGGACAGGGAAACTCCTACGAGCAGTACTTC. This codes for CASSSGQGNSYEQYF.

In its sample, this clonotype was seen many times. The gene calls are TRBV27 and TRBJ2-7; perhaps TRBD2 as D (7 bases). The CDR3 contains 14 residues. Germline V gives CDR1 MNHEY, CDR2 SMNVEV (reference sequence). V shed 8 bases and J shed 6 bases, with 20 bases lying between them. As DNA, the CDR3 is TGTGCCAGCCGGGGGGCAGAGGGTCCCCTCGAGCAGTACTTC. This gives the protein CASRGAEGPLEQYF.

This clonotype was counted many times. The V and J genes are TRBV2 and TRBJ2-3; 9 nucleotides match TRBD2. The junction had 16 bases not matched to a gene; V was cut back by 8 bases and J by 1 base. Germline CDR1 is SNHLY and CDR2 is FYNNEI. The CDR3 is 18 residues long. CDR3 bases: TGTGCCAGCTTTGGGCTAGCGGGATTCACTGGGGGCACAGATACGCAGTATTTT. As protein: CASFGLAGFTGGTDTQYF. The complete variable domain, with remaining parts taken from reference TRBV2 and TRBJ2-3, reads EPEVTQTPSHQVTQMGQEVILRCVPISNHLYFYWYRQILGQKVEFLVSFYNNEISEKSEIFDDQFSVERPDGSNFTLKIRSTKLEDSAMYFCASFGLAGFTGGTDTQYFGPGTRLTVL.

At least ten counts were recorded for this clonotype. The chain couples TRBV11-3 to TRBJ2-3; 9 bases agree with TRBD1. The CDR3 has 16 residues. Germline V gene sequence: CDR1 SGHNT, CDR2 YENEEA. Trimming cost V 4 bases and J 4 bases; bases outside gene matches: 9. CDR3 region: CASSSSWDRESDTQYF. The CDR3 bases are TGTGCCAGCAGCTCTTCATGGGACAGGGAGTCAGATACGCAGTATTTT.

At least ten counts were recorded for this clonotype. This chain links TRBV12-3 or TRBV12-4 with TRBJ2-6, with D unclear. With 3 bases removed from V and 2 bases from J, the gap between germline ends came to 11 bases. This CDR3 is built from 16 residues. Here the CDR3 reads CASSLASHPGANVLTF. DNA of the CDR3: TGTGCCAGCAGTTTGGCCTCGCATCCTGGGGCCAACGTCCTGACTTTC.

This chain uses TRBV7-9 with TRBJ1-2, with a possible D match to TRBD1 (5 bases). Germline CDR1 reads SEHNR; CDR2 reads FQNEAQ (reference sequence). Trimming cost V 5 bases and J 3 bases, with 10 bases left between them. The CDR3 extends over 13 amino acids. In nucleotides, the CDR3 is TGTGCCAGCAGCCAGGGACCGTACTATGGCTACACCTTC. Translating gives CASSQGPYYGYTF.

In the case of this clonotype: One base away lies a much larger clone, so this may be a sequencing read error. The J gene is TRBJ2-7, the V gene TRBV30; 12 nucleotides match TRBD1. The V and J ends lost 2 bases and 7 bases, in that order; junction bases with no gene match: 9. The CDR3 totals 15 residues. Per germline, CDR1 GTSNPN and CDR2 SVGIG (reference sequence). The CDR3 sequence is CAWSPAGTGGGEQYF. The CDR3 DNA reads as TGTGCCTGGAGTCCCGCCGGGACAGGGGGCGGGGAGCAGTACTTC.

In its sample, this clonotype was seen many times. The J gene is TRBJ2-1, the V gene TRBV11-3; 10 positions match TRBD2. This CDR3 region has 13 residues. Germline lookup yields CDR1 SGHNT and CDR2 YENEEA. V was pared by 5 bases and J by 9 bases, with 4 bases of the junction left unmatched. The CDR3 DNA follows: TGTGCCAGCAGCGGCCAGCGGGAGGGTGAGCAGTTCTTC. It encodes CASSGQREGEQFF.

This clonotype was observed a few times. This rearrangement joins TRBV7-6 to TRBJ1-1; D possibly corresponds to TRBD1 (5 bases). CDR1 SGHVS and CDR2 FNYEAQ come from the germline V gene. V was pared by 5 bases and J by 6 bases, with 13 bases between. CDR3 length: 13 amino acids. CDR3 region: CASSPIGDAEAFF. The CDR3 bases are TGTGCCAGCAGCCCTATCGGGGACGCTGAAGCTTTCTTT.

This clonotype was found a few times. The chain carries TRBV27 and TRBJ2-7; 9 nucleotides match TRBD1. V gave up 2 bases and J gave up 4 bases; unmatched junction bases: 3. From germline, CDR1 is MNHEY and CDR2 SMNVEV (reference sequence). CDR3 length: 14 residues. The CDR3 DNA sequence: TGTGCCAGCAGTTTAACACAGGGGGCTTACGAGCAGTACTTC. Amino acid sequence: CASSLTQGAYEQYF.

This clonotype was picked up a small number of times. The CDR3 here is CASTKGPAGAREQFF. The CDR3 DNA sequence: TGTGCCAGCACGAAAGGGCCAGCGGGAGCTCGGGAGCAGTTCTTC. V and J are TRBV6-1 and TRBJ2-1, with 8 bases identical to TRBD2. V gave up 7 bases and J gave up 10 bases; unmatched junction bases: 15. The germline CDR1 and CDR2 sequences are MNHNS and SASEGT. CDR3 size: 15 residues.